This T cell receptor (beta chain) was recovered during a study of blood T cell repertoires in COVID-19. Whole-study context: The cDNA or gDNA used as material had been derived from T cells, B-cell-depleted T cells, or PBMCs.

In this sample, this clone turned up many times. Germline V gene data show CDR1 as SNHLY and CDR2 as FYNNEI. CDR3 size: 13 residues. Trimming removed 5 bases from V and 7 bases from J, with 14 bases in between. Per the original methods: Estimates of nucleated cell counts were drawn from the amplification of reference gene primers. Measured with immunoSEQ multiplex PCR; TCRdb has only the in-frame clones, and not every one. V and J calls plus clone size are reproduced from that table; the DNA served to infer D and trimming. The repertoire has some 120,000 clones, approximately 82% of them found once; the top ten carry approximately 7%.

The receptor's source is a man aged 65 to 85 with active or convalescent COVID-19. The specimen sequenced was peripheral blood. This chain joins TRBV2 and TRBJ1-2; possibly TRBD1 for D (6 bases). This CDR3 reads CASSTAEQGGYTF. The CDR3 DNA sequence: TGTGCCAGCAGTACCGCCGAACAGGGTGGCTACACCTTC.